This T cell receptor (beta chain) stems from a study of blood T cell repertoires in COVID-19. Across the study: The samples span acute and convalescent COVID-19 from the United States, Italy and Spain.

As originally analysed: Amplifying reference gene primers gave estimates of nucleated cell counts. Profiling relied on immunoSEQ multiplex PCR, and the TCRdb table lists in-frame clones only, not all of them. The V and J calls and clone size were taken over from that table, and D and trimming were inferred from the DNA. The table includes 150,000 to 200,000 clones, around 86% detected once. Germline CDR1 SGHKS, CDR2 YYEKEE (reference sequence). CDR3 length: 13 amino acids. V lost 7 bases, J lost 1 base, and 0 bases stayed unmatched. The sequencing input was peripheral blood. The chain couples TRBV5-5 to TRBJ2-3, with 10 bases lining up with TRBD1. This clonotype was sampled from a man aged 65 to 85 with acute or convalescent COVID-19. CDR3: CASGQGGTDTQYF. Written as DNA, the CDR3 is TGTGCCAGCGGACAGGGGGGCACAGATACGCAGTATTTT.